This T cell receptor beta chain comes out of a study of blood T cell repertoires in COVID-19 (TCRdb year 2020). With regard to the full study: The collaborator samples originated in the United States, Italy and Spain and spanned the acute and convalescent phases of COVID-19. Subjects who had been exposed to COVID-19, were actively infected with it, or had recovered from it provided the deeply sampled blood TCRbeta repertoires that made up the dataset. The samples were drawn from the first 160 participants of the ongoing ImmuneRACE study and from 950 to 1,500 subjects provided by 6 global collaborators. A freely available public database, intended as a resource for researchers studying the immune response to SARS-CoV-2, is where the repertoires were released. The material from the prospective study consisted of cDNA or gDNA derived from T cells, B-cell-depleted T cells, or PBMCs. A de-identified subject ID, COVID-19 status, age in years and sex were almost always included in the sample metadata. Where HLA class I and class II types were available, the types were taken from metadata supplied by the sample provider, not from assay-based typing. Results and caveats for the whole study, not just this receptor: The amount of clinical and demographic metadata varied by source and participant and was provided uncurated.

Enrolling through a virtual design, the prospective study's participants ranged in age from roughly 18 to 95 years and lived across roughly 24 United States geographic areas. Cohort assignment in the prospective study relied on participant-reported clinical history from a screening survey and a study questionnaire. Recovered participants in ImmuneRACE Cohort 3 were defined as having two consecutive negative NP/OP PCR tests, clearance from a healthcare professional, or resolution of symptoms. In the prospective study, whole blood, serum and a nasopharyngeal or oropharyngeal swab were collected from each participant by mobile phlebotomists. Participants in the prospective study had the option to provide additional blood draws and questionnaires over an approximately two-month period. Before DNA extraction, blood samples from the prospective study were shipped at room temperature or frozen. This clone was recorded only once. The antigen it recognizes is unknown. It has no much larger one-base neighbor in the sample; base qualities were not kept.

TCRbeta CDR3 regions were amplified from genomic DNA by means of the immunoSEQ Assay, a bias-controlled multiplex PCR. Regarding the original processing steps: Nucleated cell counts per sample were estimated from amplification of reference gene primers within the assay. To quantify the absolute abundance of each unique TCRbeta CDR3 rearrangement, sequence reads were collapsed and filtered. For each sample, productive Simpson clonality was calculated as the square root of Simpson's diversity index over productive rearrangements. In TCRdb, the immuneACCESS table is reduced to in-frame sequences with V and J assigned. These tables do not hold every clone; where another copy was compared, an unresolved V gene accounts for under half, and the others remain unexplained. That table is the source of V, J and clone size, and D and trimming were worked out from the DNA. This sample gives 150,000 or so clones in total; 75% to 90% of them show up just once. The ten largest clonotypes hold approximately 4.4% of the sample.

The V and J ends are trimmed by 0 bases and 1 base, leaving 14 bases between them. CDR1 and CDR2, looked up from the germline V gene, are LGHNA and YSLEER. The cysteine opens and the phenylalanine closes a CDR3 of 17 amino acids. Just the 51-base CDR3 DNA is kept, in frame starting at base 1. The sample was PBMCs or T cells enriched from blood (not recorded which). The TCR sequence derives from a woman between 45 and 65 years old who had recovered from COVID-19. This chain joins TRBV4-3 to TRBJ2-3, with TRBD2 perhaps the D gene, on 5 matching bases. The nucleotides are TGCGCCAGCAGCCAAGACGATTGGGGAGCGGGCACAGATACGCAGTATTTT. Translation gives CASSQDDWGAGTDTQYF.